These 8 T cell receptor beta chains share one sample of origin, sequenced in a study of T cells in Graves' hyperthyroidism and ophthalmopathy. Amplification yielded TCR beta CDR3 regions, with RNA transcripts as the source. The HTBI primer set drove a first-round RT-PCR of the TCR CDR3. TCRdb processed the multiplex PCR reads anew with MiXCR; each CDR3 protein has one entry. The data hold 540,000 or so distinct CDR3 sequences, with roughly 14% observed a single time. The specimen sequenced was blood. These receptors originate from a woman aged 30 to 39 with Graves' hyperthyroidism.

The chain employs TRBV5-1 and TRBJ2-1, with 9 bases aligning to TRBD2. Germline lookup yields CDR1 SGHRS and CDR2 YFSETQ. The CDR3 spans 16 residues. V lost 0 bases and J lost 5; bases outside the gene matches: 6. CDR3 sequence reads: CASSLGVGLAHNEQFF. The CDR3 DNA sequence: TGCGCCAGCAGCTTGGGAGTGGGACTAGCACACAATGAGCAGTTCTTC.

The sample holds many counts of this clonotype. The V gene is TRBV12-3 or TRBV12-4, the J gene TRBJ2-3; D unclear. There are 13 residues in the CDR3. The V gene lost 3 bases and the J gene lost 4 bases, with 8 bases spanning the gap. This CDR3 is CASSLMGSDTQYF. The CDR3 DNA sequence: TGTGCCAGCAGTTTGATGGGGTCAGATACGCAGTATTTT.

This clonotype was picked up many times. The genes are TRBV2 and TRBJ2-3; possibly TRBD2 for D (5 bases). Germline values: CDR1 SNHLY, CDR2 FYNNEI. Between the trimmed V and J ends, which lost 4 bases and 7 bases, there was a span of 6 bases. The length of the CDR3 is 11 residues. DNA for the CDR3: TGTGCCAGCAGTGTCGGGAATACGCAGTATTTT. Residues: CASSVGNTQYF. Drawing the rest from reference TRBV2 and TRBJ2-3, the complete variable domain is EPEVTQTPSHQVTQMGQEVILRCVPISNHLYFYWYRQILGQKVEFLVSFYNNEISEKSEIFDDQFSVERPDGSNFTLKIRSTKLEDSAMYFCASSVGNTQYFGPGTRLTVL.

There are many counts of this clonotype. This chain connects TRBV7-2 to TRBJ2-4, with unresolved D. Germline V gives CDR1 SGHTA, CDR2 FQGNSA. This CDR3 spans 13 amino acids. With 5 bases removed from V and 8 bases from J, the gap between germline ends came to 13 bases. In DNA, the CDR3 is TGTGCCAGCAGCCCCATCCCAACGGACATTCAGTACTTC. Its protein is CASSPIPTDIQYF. Complete variable domain (other parts from reference TRBV7-2 and TRBJ2-4): GAGVSQSPSNKVTEKGKDVELRCDPISGHTALYWYRQSLGQGLEFLIYFQGNSAPDKSGLPSDRFSAERTGGSVSTLTIQRTQQEDSAVYLCASSPIPTDIQYFGAGTRLSVL.

In its sample, this clonotype was seen a few times. V and J are TRBV15 and TRBJ2-6, with TRBD1 matching 11 bases. The germline gives CDR1 LNHNV, CDR2 YYDKDF (reference sequence). The CDR3 totals 18 residues. V dropped 1 base and J dropped 0; count of bases not matched to a gene: 2. As DNA, the CDR3 is TGTGCCACCAGCAGAGTAGGGACAGGGGGCTCTGGGGCCAACGTCCTGACTTTC. Its protein product is CATSRVGTGGSGANVLTF.

This clonotype was observed a few times. The rearrangement links TRBV9 to TRBJ2-2; D remains ambiguous. V dropped 0 bases and J dropped 1 base, with 4 bases sitting between them. The CDR3 loop spans 14 amino acids. From germline, CDR1 is SGDLS and CDR2 YYNGEE. For the CDR3, the DNA is TGTGCCAGCAGCGTAGGGGTGAACACCGGGGAGCTGTTTTTT. Translation gives CASSVGVNTGELFF.

This clonotype has ten or more counts. This chain connects TRBV12-3 or TRBV12-4 to TRBJ2-2, with 8 bases fitting TRBD1. Trimming took 5 bases from V and 5 from J; bases not matched to a gene: 7. The length of the CDR3 is 15 residues. As DNA, the CDR3 is TGTGCCAGCAGTCTCGGACAGGGTGGGACCGGGGAGCTGTTTTTT. Its protein product is CASSLGQGGTGELFF.

In its sample, this clonotype was seen a few times. The chain is built from TRBV2 and TRBJ2-3; D might be TRBD1 (6 bases). Looked up from germline, CDR1 is SNHLY and CDR2 is FYNNEI. The CDR3 spans 16 residues. V was pared by 6 bases and J by 0 bases, with 16 bases between. CDR3 bases: TGTGCCAGCAGCGAACGGACAGAATCTAGCACAGATACGCAGTATTTT. Translation gives CASSERTESSTDTQYF.